A selection of T cell receptor beta chains follows, all from one sample in a study of blood T cell repertoires in COVID-19. The method was immunoSEQ multiplex PCR; TCRdb's version includes in-frame clones alone and lacks a portion of them. The profile covers around 160,000 clones, with roughly 90% appearing a single time and approximately 2.9% taken by the ten largest. The sample taken for sequencing was peripheral blood. The receptor source for this set is a man aged 55 to 70 with acute or convalescent COVID-19. Both conserved end residues are part of each CDR3. The D gene is left open where the match is weak. The size entry is marked missing in some rows and otherwise reads once, few, many or a size class.

J: TRBJ1-6
size: -
D: TRBD1
V: TRBV6-6
DNA: TGTGCCAGCAGAACCGGGACAGGATTTAATTCACCCCTCCACTTT
CDR3: CASRTGTGFNSPLHF

J: TRBJ1-3
size: -
D: -
V: TRBV10-2
DNA: TGCGCCAGCAGTGATTGGGGAGAAGGAAACACCATATATTTT
CDR3: CASSDWGEGNTIYF

J: TRBJ1-2
size: -
D: -
V: TRBV6-1
DNA: TGTGCCAGCAGTGAAGCGAGTAGGAGGGGTGGCTACACCTTC
CDR3: CASSEASRRGGYTF

J: TRBJ1-2
size: -
D: TRBD1
V: TRBV3-1/TRBV3-2
DNA: TGTGCCAGCAGTCTAACCGACAGGGTGTCGCGCTACACCTTC
CDR3: CASSLTDRVSRYTF

J: TRBJ1-4
size: -
D: -
V: TRBV6-5
DNA: TGTGCCAGCAGTTCCCAGGGGAACTTTGGTGAAAAACTGTTTTTT
CDR3: CASSSQGNFGEKLFF

J: TRBJ2-3
size: -
D: -
V: TRBV5-1
DNA: TGCGCCAGCAGCTTGAGGGGTACGGATACGCAGTATTTT
CDR3: CASSLRGTDTQYF

J: TRBJ2-7
size: few
D: -
V: TRBV10-3
DNA: TGTGCCATCAGCGGAGGGGATAAGGGCTACGAGCAGTACTTC
CDR3: CAISGGDKGYEQYF

J: TRBJ2-3
size: -
D: TRBD2
V: TRBV5-1
DNA: TGCGCCAGCAAGCTAGCGGGGGGGCAGATAGATACGCAGTATTTT
CDR3: CASKLAGGQIDTQYF

J: TRBJ2-1
size: -
D: -
V: TRBV3-1/TRBV3-2
DNA: TGTGCCAGCAGCCTCCCGCTAGTGGGGGGAAACAATGAGCAGTTCTTC
CDR3: CASSLPLVGGNNEQFF

J: TRBJ1-5
size: -
D: -
V: TRBV6-5
DNA: TGTGCCAGCAGTTGGAAGTTCGGGACAAGCAATCAGCCCCAGCATTTT
CDR3: CASSWKFGTSNQPQHF

J: TRBJ1-6
size: -
D: TRBD1
V: TRBV11-2
DNA: TGTGCCAGCAGCGCAAGGACAGGGGTTGCGTCCTATAATTCACCCCTCCACTTT
CDR3: CASSARTGVASYNSPLHF

J: TRBJ1-1
size: -
D: -
V: TRBV7-6
DNA: TGTGCCAGCAGCTTAATTGCGTCCAGGGCGGGGACTGAAGCTTTCTTT
CDR3: CASSLIASRAGTEAFF

J: TRBJ2-7
size: -
D: -
V: TRBV7-9
DNA: TGTGCCAGCAGCTTAATGTTTATCCCCGAGCAGTACTTC
CDR3: CASSLMFIPEQYF

J: TRBJ1-4
size: -
D: -
V: TRBV6-5
DNA: TGTGCCAGCAGTTATCGACAGATGAATGAAAAACTGTTTTTT
CDR3: CASSYRQMNEKLFF

J: TRBJ1-1
size: -
D: -
V: TRBV5-5
DNA: TGTGCCAGCAGCTTTGTTCTTCGTGAAGCTTTCTTT
CDR3: CASSFVLREAFF

J: TRBJ1-1
size: -
D: TRBD1
V: TRBV4-2
DNA: TGTGCCAGCAGCCAAGCTCGACAGGGGATAGTTGAAGCTTTCTTT
CDR3: CASSQARQGIVEAFF

J: TRBJ2-7
size: -
D: -
V: TRBV19
DNA: TGTGCCAGTAGACTCCCACAGGGCTACGAGCAGTACTTC
CDR3: CASRLPQGYEQYF

J: TRBJ2-1
size: -
D: TRBD1
V: TRBV30
DNA: TGTGCCTGGAGTGAGGGGACAGTCAGGGGGGAGCAGTTCTTC
CDR3: CAWSEGTVRGEQFF

J: TRBJ2-3
size: -
D: -
V: TRBV2
DNA: TGTGCCAGCAGTCGCTACAGGGAGGGAGATACGCAGTATTTT
CDR3: CASSRYREGDTQYF

J: TRBJ1-2
size: once
D: TRBD1
V: TRBV7-2
DNA: TGTGCCAGCAGCTTAGCGCATAACAGGGGGGCAGGCTACACCTTC
CDR3: CASSLAHNRGAGYTF

J: TRBJ2-1
size: -
D: -
V: TRBV29-1
DNA: TGCAGCGTTGGTGTGAACAGGAACAATGAGCAGTTCTTC
CDR3: CSVGVNRNNEQFF

J: TRBJ2-7
size: -
D: -
V: TRBV5-4
DNA: TGTGCCAGCAGCTCCGACGGGGTCAAAGCGAGGTACGAGCAGTACTTC
CDR3: CASSSDGVKARYEQYF

J: TRBJ1-6
size: -
D: -
V: TRBV6-5
DNA: TGTGCCAGCAGTTACGAAGGGAGTTCACCCCTCCACTTT
CDR3: CASSYEGSSPLHF

J: TRBJ2-1
size: -
D: TRBD2
V: TRBV11-3
DNA: TGTGCCAGCAGCGTCGGGACTAGCGGGATCGATGAGCAGTTCTTC
CDR3: CASSVGTSGIDEQFF

J: TRBJ2-3
size: -
D: -
V: TRBV19
DNA: TGTGCCAGTGCACTGCAGGCGAGCACAGATACGCAGTATTTT
CDR3: CASALQASTDTQYF

J: TRBJ2-5
size: -
D: TRBD1
V: TRBV5-1
DNA: TGCGCCAGCAGCTGGGGACAGGTCCAAGAGACCCAGTACTTC
CDR3: CASSWGQVQETQYF

J: TRBJ2-2
size: -
D: TRBD1
V: TRBV6-5
DNA: TGTGCCAGCAGCAAGGGGACAGGCAACACCGGGGAGCTGTTTTTT
CDR3: CASSKGTGNTGELFF

J: TRBJ2-7
size: -
D: -
V: TRBV20-1
DNA: TGCAGTGCCAGGGGCCCGAAAGAGGAGTACTTC
CDR3: CSARGPKEEYF

J: TRBJ1-1
size: -
D: TRBD1
V: TRBV4-1
DNA: TGCGCCAGCAGCTGGGGACAGGGGTCGAGCACTGAAGCTTTCTTT
CDR3: CASSWGQGSSTEAFF

J: TRBJ1-1
size: -
D: -
V: TRBV7-9
DNA: TGTGCCAGCAGCTTAGCGGATACAGGGCAGGGGGCTTTCTTT
CDR3: CASSLADTGQGAFF

J: TRBJ2-6
size: -
D: -
V: TRBV2
DNA: TGTGCCAGCAGCGTAAACCCAGGGGTTGGGGCCAACGTCCTGACTTTC
CDR3: CASSVNPGVGANVLTF

J: TRBJ2-2
size: -
D: -
V: TRBV3-1/TRBV3-2
DNA: TGTGCCAGCAGCCGAGAGACACCCCAAGGCACCGGGGAGCTGTTTTTT
CDR3: CASSRETPQGTGELFF

J: TRBJ2-3
size: -
D: TRBD2
V: TRBV19
DNA: TGTGCCAGTAGTACTAGCGGGGGGTTCACAGATACGCAGTATTTT
CDR3: CASSTSGGFTDTQYF

J: TRBJ1-2
size: -
D: -
V: TRBV19
DNA: TGTGCCAGTAGTAATATAGGAAGCGGGAACTATGGCTACACCTTC
CDR3: CASSNIGSGNYGYTF

J: TRBJ1-2
size: -
D: TRBD1
V: TRBV19
DNA: TGTGCCAGTTCCCCCGGGACAGGGATTAACTATGGCTACACCTTC
CDR3: CASSPGTGINYGYTF

J: TRBJ1-1
size: -
D: -
V: TRBV6-5
DNA: TGTGCCAGCAGAACACACAGGAACACTGAAGCTTTCTTT
CDR3: CASRTHRNTEAFF

J: TRBJ1-1
size: -
D: TRBD1
V: TRBV7-3
DNA: TGTGCCAGCAGTTGGGGGACAGGGCGGAACACTGAAGCTTTCTTT
CDR3: CASSWGTGRNTEAFF

J: TRBJ2-5
size: once
D: TRBD1
V: TRBV2
DNA: TGTGCCAGCCTTCTTTGGGCGACAGGGGGCCTAGGGGAGACCCAGTACTTC
CDR3: CASLLWATGGLGETQYF

J: TRBJ1-1
size: -
D: -
V: TRBV2
DNA: TGTGCCAGCAGTGCCAGGTCTGAAGCTTTCTTT
CDR3: CASSARSEAFF

J: TRBJ1-6
size: -
D: -
V: TRBV12-5
DNA: TGTGCTAGTGGTTTGGTCTCAGGGGCTTCCTATAATTCACCCCTCCACTTT
CDR3: CASGLVSGASYNSPLHF

J: TRBJ1-3
size: -
D: -
V: TRBV3-1/TRBV3-2
DNA: TGTGCCAGCAGCTTAACAGCCTCTGGAAACACCATATATTTT
CDR3: CASSLTASGNTIYF

J: TRBJ1-6
size: -
D: -
V: TRBV5-1
DNA: TGCGCCAGCAGGGACAGCAATTCACCCCTCCACTTT
CDR3: CASRDSNSPLHF

J: TRBJ1-2
size: -
D: -
V: TRBV10-3
DNA: TGTGCCATCAGTGAAGAGGGCGTAAGGTATGGCTACACCTTC
CDR3: CAISEEGVRYGYTF

J: TRBJ2-7
size: -
D: -
V: TRBV6-5
DNA: TGTGCCAGCAGCGCCATGGCCAGCTACGAGCAGTACTTC
CDR3: CASSAMASYEQYF

J: TRBJ2-2
size: -
D: TRBD2
V: TRBV30
DNA: TGTGCCTGGACTAGCGGGGGGCCAACCGGGGAGCTGTTTTTT
CDR3: CAWTSGGPTGELFF

J: TRBJ1-3
size: -
D: -
V: TRBV9
DNA: TGTGCCAGCAGCGTATCCACTAGTGCCGACAGGACCTCTGGAAACACCATATATTTT
CDR3: CASSVSTSADRTSGNTIYF

J: TRBJ1-1
size: few
D: -
V: TRBV7-9
DNA: TGTGCCAGCAGCTCCTACTTGGACACTGAAGCTTTCTTT
CDR3: CASSSYLDTEAFF

J: TRBJ1-2
size: -
D: TRBD1
V: TRBV4-3
DNA: TGCGCCAGCAGCCAACTTTCCCGGGACAGCGTGAATGGCTACACCTTC
CDR3: CASSQLSRDSVNGYTF

J: TRBJ1-1
size: -
D: -
V: TRBV6-5
DNA: TGTGCCAGCAGTCTCACAGAGAACACTGAAGCTTTCTTT
CDR3: CASSLTENTEAFF

J: TRBJ1-2
size: -
D: -
V: TRBV5-1
DNA: TGCGCCAGCAGCGTCGACAGAATCCATGGCTACACCTTC
CDR3: CASSVDRIHGYTF

J: TRBJ1-3
size: -
D: -
V: TRBV6-5
DNA: TGTGCCAGCAGCCGAACATTTACCTCTGGAAACACCATATATTTT
CDR3: CASSRTFTSGNTIYF

J: TRBJ2-1
size: once
D: TRBD1
V: TRBV11-3
DNA: TGTGCCAGCAGCCCTGGACAGGGGGCGTACAATGAGCAGTTCTTC
CDR3: CASSPGQGAYNEQFF

J: TRBJ1-2
size: -
D: -
V: TRBV5-6
DNA: TGTGCCAGCAGCTCTCAGACGGGCTATGGCTACACCTTC
CDR3: CASSSQTGYGYTF

J: TRBJ2-7
size: few
D: -
V: TRBV2
DNA: TGTGCCAGCAGTTCCCGTGGTACTAGCTCCTACGAGCAGTACTTC
CDR3: CASSSRGTSSYEQYF

J: TRBJ1-2
size: few
D: TRBD1
V: TRBV3-1/TRBV3-2
DNA: TGTGCCAGCAGCCAAGTGGGGACAGGGTCCGGCTACACCTTC
CDR3: CASSQVGTGSGYTF

J: TRBJ2-7
size: -
D: -
V: TRBV11-2
DNA: TGTGCCAGCAGCCCGGGGTTATCCTACGAGCAGTACTTC
CDR3: CASSPGLSYEQYF

J: TRBJ1-5
size: -
D: -
V: TRBV27
DNA: TGTGCCAGCAGCCCGGTCGACCGGGGGGTCAATCAGCCCCAGCATTTT
CDR3: CASSPVDRGVNQPQHF

J: TRBJ1-2
size: -
D: -
V: TRBV13
DNA: TGTGCCAGCACCTCCGGGGGGACATTCTATGGCTACACCTTC
CDR3: CASTSGGTFYGYTF